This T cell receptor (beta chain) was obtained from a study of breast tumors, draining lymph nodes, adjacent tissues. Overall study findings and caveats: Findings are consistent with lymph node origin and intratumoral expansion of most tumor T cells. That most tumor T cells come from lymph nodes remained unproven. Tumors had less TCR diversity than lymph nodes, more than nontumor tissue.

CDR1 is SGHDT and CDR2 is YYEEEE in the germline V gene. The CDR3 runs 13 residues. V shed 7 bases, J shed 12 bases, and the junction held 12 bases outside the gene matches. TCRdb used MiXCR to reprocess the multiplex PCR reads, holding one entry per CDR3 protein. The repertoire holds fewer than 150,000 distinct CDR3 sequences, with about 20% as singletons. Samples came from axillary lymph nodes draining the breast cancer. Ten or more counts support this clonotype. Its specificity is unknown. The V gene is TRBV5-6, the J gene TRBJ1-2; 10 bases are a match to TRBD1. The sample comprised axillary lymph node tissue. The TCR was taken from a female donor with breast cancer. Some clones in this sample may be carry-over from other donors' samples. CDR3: CASDGGQGGFHTF. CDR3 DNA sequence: TGTGCCAGCGACGGCGGACAGGGGGGTTTCCACACCTTC.